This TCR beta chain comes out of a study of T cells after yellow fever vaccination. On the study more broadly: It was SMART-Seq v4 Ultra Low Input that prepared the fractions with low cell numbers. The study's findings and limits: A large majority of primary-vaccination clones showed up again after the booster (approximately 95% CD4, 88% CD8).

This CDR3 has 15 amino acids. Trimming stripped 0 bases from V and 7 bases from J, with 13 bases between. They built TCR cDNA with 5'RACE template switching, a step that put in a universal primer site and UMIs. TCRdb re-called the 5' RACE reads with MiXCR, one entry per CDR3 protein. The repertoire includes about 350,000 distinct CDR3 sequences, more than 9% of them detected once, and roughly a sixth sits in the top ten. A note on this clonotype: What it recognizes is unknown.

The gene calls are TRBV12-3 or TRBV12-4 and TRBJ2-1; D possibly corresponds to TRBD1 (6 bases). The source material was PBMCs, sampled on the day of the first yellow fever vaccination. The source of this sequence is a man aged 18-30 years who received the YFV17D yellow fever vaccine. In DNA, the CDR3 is TGTGCCAGCAGTTTAGCCCCCGGCAGGGGTAATGAGCAGTTCTTC. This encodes CASSLAPGRGNEQFF.